This entry concerns a single TCR beta chain. Deletions cut 7 bases from V and 7 bases from J, with 10 bases between. CDR1 and CDR2 (germline): MNHNY, SVGAGI (reference sequence). This CDR3 is 11 amino acids long. The assay was immunoSEQ multiplex PCR, and TCRdb's table has in-frame clones only and misses some. The sample yields about 70,000 clones, roughly 92% seen once. This entry comes from a study of cytomegalovirus exposure and HLA in healthy donors. The V call is TRBV6-6, the J call TRBJ1-2, with D unclear. Specimen: PBMCs. The TCR comes from a woman between 18 and 30 years old in good health and CMV-seropositive. CDR3 in amino acids: CASKEGGGYTF. The CDR3, as DNA: TGTGCCAGCAAAGAGGGTGGTGGCTACACCTTC.